Listed below are T cell receptor beta chains from one sample, sequenced in a study of cytomegalovirus exposure and HLA in healthy donors. The protocol was immunoSEQ multiplex PCR, while the TCRdb copy is restricted to in-frame clones and leaves out a portion. This sample carries roughly 260,000 clones, around 89% of them seen once, and the ten largest clones take under 0.4%. The sample taken for sequencing was PBMCs. Receptors originate from a woman in her late teens or twenties in good health and CMV-seronegative. Both conserved end residues are part of each CDR3. The order of the fields is clone size, D gene, J gene, V gene, CDR3 DNA, CDR3 protein. The D gene is left open where the match is weak. Expanded clones are given a class, and other clones once, few, many or no size at all.

. TRBD1 TRBJ2-1 TRBV9 TGTGCCAGCAGCGCCCCTCGACAGGGCGGCTCCTACAATGAGCAGTTCTTC CASSAPRQGGSYNEQFF
. TRBD2 TRBJ2-1 TRBV28 TGTGCCAGCAGTTTACCGCTAGCGGGGGGACACAATGAGCAGTTCTTC CASSLPLAGGHNEQFF
. . TRBJ2-1 TRBV27 TGTGCCAGCAGTCCTTTTGGGCGGGGCCAAAGCTCCTACAATGAGCAGTTCTTC CASSPFGRGQSSYNEQFF
. TRBD1 TRBJ2-7 TRBV4-3 TGCGCCAGCAGCCAAGCAAGGACAGGCTCCTACGAGCAGTACTTC CASSQARTGSYEQYF
. . TRBJ2-1 TRBV7-6 TGTGCCAGCACCTTAGCCGATGAGCAGTTCTTC CASTLADEQFF
. TRBD2 TRBJ2-1 TRBV30 TGTGCCTGGCAATCTAGCGGGGGGGCCTATGAGCAGTTCTTC CAWQSSGGAYEQFF
. . TRBJ1-4 TRBV28 TGTGCCAGCAGCGCCGGGAGAAATGAAAAACTGTTTTTT CASSAGRNEKLFF
. . TRBJ1-5 TRBV7-9 TGTGCCAGCAGCGCACTCGACGAGGGGGATAGCAATCAGCCCCAGCATTTT CASSALDEGDSNQPQHF
. . TRBJ1-2 TRBV5-1 TGCGCCAGCAGCTTGGCCGGCGGTTCCTATGGCTACACCTTC CASSLAGGSYGYTF
. TRBD2 TRBJ2-1 TRBV4-1 TGCGCCAGCAGCCCCGAGGGACTAGTAGTATACGATGAGCAGTTCTTC CASSPEGLVVYDEQFF
. . TRBJ1-5 TRBV7-2 TGTGCCAGCAGCTTAGCCGGGGATCAGCCCCAGCATTTT CASSLAGDQPQHF
. TRBD2 TRBJ2-1 TRBV18 TGTGCCAGCTCGTCTAGCGGGGATTACAATGAGCAGTTCTTC CASSSSGDYNEQFF
. TRBD1 TRBJ1-5 TRBV5-1 TGCGCCAGCAGCTTGGGACAGGGGGATCCCCAGCATTTT CASSLGQGDPQHF
. . TRBJ2-1 TRBV29-1 TGCAGCGTTGAAGGTTCCGTTAGCTCCTACAATGAGCAGTTCTTC CSVEGSVSSYNEQFF
. . TRBJ1-1 TRBV27 TGTGCCAGCCGTACCCAGGGATACACTGAAGCTTTCTTT CASRTQGYTEAFF
. TRBD1 TRBJ1-5 TRBV27 TGTGCCAGCACCAAAACAGGGGGGGACAATCAGCCCCAGCATTTT CASTKTGGDNQPQHF
. TRBD1 TRBJ1-1 TRBV4-3 TGCGCCAGCAGCCAAGGACAGGGCCCGAGGTTTGACACTGAAGCTTTCTTT CASSQGQGPRFDTEAFF
. . TRBJ1-1 TRBV27 TGTGCCAGCAGTTCAACAGGGCCCACTGAAGCTTTCTTT CASSSTGPTEAFF
. TRBD2 TRBJ2-2 TRBV27 TGTGCCAGCAGTCAAACTTTCGGGGGGGTCCTGTTAGGCGGGGAGCTGTTTTTT CASSQTFGGVLLGGELFF
. TRBD1 TRBJ1-6 TRBV6-5 TGTGCCAGCATCACGGACAGGGGGTCACCCCTCCACTTT CASITDRGSPLHF
. . TRBJ1-2 TRBV9 TGTGCCAGCAGCGTAGACATTCGCTATGGCTACACCTTC CASSVDIRYGYTF
few TRBD1 TRBJ1-2 TRBV7-9 TGTGCCAGCAGCACTATGACAGGGGGCGACTATGGCTACACCTTC CASSTMTGGDYGYTF
. TRBD1 TRBJ1-5 TRBV6-4 TGTGCCAGCAGTGACTACAGGGGGCGTTTCGGCAATCAGCCCCAGCATTTT CASSDYRGRFGNQPQHF
. TRBD2 TRBJ2-3 TRBV4-3 TGCGCCAGCAGCCAGTATTCTTCGACTAGCGGGGCCGGGGATACGCAGTATTTT CASSQYSSTSGAGDTQYF
. . TRBJ1-1 TRBV5-4 TGTGCCAGCAGGGGACATATCGGCACTGAAGCTTTCTTT CASRGHIGTEAFF
. TRBD1 TRBJ1-2 TRBV9 TGTGCCAGCAGCGCCCGGGACAGTCCCTCGGATGGCTACACCTTC CASSARDSPSDGYTF
. . TRBJ2-3 TRBV10-1 TGCGCCAGCAGTGAGTCGATGGCAGGTCCCACAGATACGCAGTATTTT CASSESMAGPTDTQYF
. TRBD1 TRBJ1-4 TRBV5-6 TGTGCCAGCAGCTTGGGGCCGGGACAGGGGGTGGAAAAACTGTTTTTT CASSLGPGQGVEKLFF
. . TRBJ1-6 TRBV27 TGTGCCAGCAGTTCAACACCCGACAGCGACTATAATTCACCCCTCCACTTT CASSSTPDSDYNSPLHF
. . TRBJ1-1 TRBV28 TGTGCCAGCAGCGCCGCAGGGGAAGGGATAACTGAAGCTTTCTTT CASSAAGEGITEAFF
. . TRBJ1-1 TRBV25-1 TGTGCCAGCACACACAAGAACACTGAAGCTTTCTTT CASTHKNTEAFF
. . TRBJ2-5 TRBV2 TGTGCCAGCGGGATCAGGACTCCGGACTTC CASGIRTPDF
few . TRBJ1-5 TRBV30 TGTGCCTGGAGTCAGGGGTGGCAGCCCCAGCATTTT CAWSQGWQPQHF
. . TRBJ2-2 TRBV6-5 TGTGCCAGCAGTTACTCGAGCAGGCCCGGGGAGCTGTTTTTT CASSYSSRPGELFF
few . TRBJ1-2 TRBV27 TGTGCCAGCAGTAGCAGGGGATTTGGCTACACCTTC CASSSRGFGYTF
. . TRBJ1-1 TRBV19 TGTGCCAGTAGTAAAGACAGTCTGAACACTGAAGCTTTCTTT CASSKDSLNTEAFF